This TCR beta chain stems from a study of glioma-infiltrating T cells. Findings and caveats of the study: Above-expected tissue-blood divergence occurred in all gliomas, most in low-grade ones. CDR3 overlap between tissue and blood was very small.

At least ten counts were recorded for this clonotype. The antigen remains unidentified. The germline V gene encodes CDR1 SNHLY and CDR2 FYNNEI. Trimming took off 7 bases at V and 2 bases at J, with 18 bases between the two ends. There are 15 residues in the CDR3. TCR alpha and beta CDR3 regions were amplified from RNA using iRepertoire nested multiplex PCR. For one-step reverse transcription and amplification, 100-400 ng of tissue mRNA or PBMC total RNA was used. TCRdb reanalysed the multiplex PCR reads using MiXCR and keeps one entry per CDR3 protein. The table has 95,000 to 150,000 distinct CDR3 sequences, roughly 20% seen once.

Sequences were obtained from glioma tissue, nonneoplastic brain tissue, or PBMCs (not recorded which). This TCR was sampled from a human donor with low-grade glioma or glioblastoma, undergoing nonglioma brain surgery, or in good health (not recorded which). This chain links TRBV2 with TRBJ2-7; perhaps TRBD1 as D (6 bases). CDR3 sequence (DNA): TGTGCCAGCACCACCCCCGGACAGATCACCTACGAGCAGTACTTC. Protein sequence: CASTTPGQITYEQYF.